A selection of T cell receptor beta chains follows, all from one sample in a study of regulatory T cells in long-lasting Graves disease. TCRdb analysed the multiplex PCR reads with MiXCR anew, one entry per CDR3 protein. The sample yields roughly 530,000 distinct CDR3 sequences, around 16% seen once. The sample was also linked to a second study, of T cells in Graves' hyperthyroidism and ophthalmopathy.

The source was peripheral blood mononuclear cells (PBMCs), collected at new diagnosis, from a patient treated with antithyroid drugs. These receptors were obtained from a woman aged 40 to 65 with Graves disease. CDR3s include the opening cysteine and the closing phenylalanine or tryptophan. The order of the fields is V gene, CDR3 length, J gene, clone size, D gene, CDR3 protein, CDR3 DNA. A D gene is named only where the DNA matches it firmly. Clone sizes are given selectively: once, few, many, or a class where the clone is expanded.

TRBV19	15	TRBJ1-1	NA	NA	CASSMGAGLNTEAFF	TGTGCCAGTAGTATGGGCGCGGGTCTGAACACTGAAGCTTTCTTT
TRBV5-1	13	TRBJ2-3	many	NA	CASSLLGGDTQYF	TGTGCCAGCAGCCTTCTTGGGGGTGATACGCAGTATTTT
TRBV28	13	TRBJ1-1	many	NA	CASSFFVGTEAFF	TGTGCCAGCAGTTTCTTTGTTGGAACTGAAGCTTTCTTT
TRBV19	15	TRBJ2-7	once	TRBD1	CASSFTGQGFYEQYF	TGTGCCAGTAGTTTTACAGGACAGGGTTTCTACGAGCAGTACTTC
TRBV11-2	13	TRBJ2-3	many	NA	CASSLGWGDTQYF	TGTGCCAGCAGCTTAGGATGGGGGGATACGCAGTATTTT
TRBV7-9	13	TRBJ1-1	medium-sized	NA	CASSLGMDTEAFF	TGTGCCAGCAGCTTGGGTATGGACACTGAAGCTTTCTTT
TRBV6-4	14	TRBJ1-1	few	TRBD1	CASRFGTGVTEAFF	TGTGCCAGCAGATTCGGGACAGGGGTCACTGAAGCTTTCTTT
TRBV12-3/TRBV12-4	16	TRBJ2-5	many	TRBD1	CASSSRDRGEGETQYF	TGTGCCAGCAGTTCCCGGGACAGGGGAGAGGGGGAGACCCAGTACTTC
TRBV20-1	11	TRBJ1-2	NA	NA	CSAQGNYGYTF	TGCAGTGCCCAGGGGAACTATGGCTACACCTTC
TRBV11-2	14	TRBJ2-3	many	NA	CASSPTGRTDTQYF	TGTGCCAGCAGCCCGACCGGACGGACAGATACGCAGTATTTT
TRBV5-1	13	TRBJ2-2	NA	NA	CASSRQDTGELFF	TGCGCCAGCAGCAGACAGGACACCGGGGAGCTGTTTTTT
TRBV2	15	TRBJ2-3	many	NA	CASSEVRISTDTQYF	TGTGCCAGCAGTGAAGTACGGATTAGCACAGATACGCAGTATTTT